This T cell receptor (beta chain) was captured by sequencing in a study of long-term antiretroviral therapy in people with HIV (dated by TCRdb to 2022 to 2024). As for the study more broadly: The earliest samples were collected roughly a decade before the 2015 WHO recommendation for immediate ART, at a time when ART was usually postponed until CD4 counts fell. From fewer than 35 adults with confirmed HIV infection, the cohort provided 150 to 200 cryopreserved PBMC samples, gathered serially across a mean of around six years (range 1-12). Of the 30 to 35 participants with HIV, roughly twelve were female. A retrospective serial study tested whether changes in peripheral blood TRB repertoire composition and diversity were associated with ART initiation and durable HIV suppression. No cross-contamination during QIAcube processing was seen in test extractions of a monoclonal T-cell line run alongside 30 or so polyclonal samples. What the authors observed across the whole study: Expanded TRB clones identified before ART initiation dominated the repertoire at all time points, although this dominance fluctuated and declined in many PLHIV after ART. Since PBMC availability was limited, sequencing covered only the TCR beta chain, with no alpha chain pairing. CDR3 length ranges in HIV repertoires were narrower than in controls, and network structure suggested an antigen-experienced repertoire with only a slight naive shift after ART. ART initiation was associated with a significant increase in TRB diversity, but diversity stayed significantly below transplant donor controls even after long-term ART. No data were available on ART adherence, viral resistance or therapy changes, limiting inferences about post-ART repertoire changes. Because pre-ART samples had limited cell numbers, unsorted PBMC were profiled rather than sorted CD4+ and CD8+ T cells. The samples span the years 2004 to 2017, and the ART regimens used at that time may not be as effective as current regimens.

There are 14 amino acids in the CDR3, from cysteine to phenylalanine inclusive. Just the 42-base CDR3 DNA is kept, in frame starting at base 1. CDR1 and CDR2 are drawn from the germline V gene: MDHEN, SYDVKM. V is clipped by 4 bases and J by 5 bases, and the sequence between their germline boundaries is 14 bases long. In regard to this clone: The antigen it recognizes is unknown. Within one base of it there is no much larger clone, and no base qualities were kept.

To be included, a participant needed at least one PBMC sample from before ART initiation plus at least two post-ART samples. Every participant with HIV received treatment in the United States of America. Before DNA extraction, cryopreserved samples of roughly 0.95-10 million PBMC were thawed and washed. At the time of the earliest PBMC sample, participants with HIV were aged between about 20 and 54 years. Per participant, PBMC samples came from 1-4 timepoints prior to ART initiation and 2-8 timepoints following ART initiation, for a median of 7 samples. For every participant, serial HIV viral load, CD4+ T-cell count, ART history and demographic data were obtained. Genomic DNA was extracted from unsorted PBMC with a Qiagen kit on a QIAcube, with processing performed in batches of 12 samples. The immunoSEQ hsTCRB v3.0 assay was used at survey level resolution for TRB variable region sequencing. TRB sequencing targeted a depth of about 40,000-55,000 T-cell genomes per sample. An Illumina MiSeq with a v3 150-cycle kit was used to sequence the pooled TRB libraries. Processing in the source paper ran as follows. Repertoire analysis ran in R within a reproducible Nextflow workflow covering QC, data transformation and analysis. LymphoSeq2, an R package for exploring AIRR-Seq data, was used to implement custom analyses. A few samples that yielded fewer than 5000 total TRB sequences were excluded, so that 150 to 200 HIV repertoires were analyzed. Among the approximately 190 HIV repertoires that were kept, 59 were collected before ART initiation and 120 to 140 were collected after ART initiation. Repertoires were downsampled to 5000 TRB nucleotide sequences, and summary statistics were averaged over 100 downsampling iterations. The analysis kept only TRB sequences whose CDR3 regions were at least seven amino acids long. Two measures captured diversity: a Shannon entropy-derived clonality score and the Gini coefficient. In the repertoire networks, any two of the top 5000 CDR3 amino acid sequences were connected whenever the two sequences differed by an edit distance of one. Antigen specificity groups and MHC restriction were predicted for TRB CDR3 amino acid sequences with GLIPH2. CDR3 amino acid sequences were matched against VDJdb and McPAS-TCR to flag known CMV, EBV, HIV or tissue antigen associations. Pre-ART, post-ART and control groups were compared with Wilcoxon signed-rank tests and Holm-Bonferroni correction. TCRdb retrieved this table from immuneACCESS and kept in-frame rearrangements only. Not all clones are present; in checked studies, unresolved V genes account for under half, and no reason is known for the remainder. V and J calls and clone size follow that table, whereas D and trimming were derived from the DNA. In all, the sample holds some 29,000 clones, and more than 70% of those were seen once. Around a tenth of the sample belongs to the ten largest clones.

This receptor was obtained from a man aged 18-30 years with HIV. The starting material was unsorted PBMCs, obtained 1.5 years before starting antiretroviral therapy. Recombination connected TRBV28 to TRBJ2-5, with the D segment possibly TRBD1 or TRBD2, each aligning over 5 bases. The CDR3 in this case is CASSSSGRSETQYF. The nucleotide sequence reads TGTGCCAGCAGTTCATCGGGGCGGTCGGAGACCCAGTACTTC.